These 25 T cell receptor beta chains came from one sample sequenced in a study of spatial heterogeneity in lung cancer. No antigen has been assigned to these receptors. A single record per CDR3 protein comes from TCRdb applying MiXCR to the 5' RACE reads. The table records roughly 17,000 distinct CDR3 sequences, approximately 6.5% of them present only once. Time point meaning: sample taken at primary tumor resection. Study-wide results and limits: Tracking of tumor mutation counts was seen in expanded intratumoral alpha and beta TCR counts.

The sample here was lung tumor tissue, taken at surgery. The origin of the receptors is a female donor with early-stage non-small cell lung cancer.

This clonotype was seen ten or more times. This beta chain slipped into a library made for alpha chains as a stray read, so its size is not meaningful. The chain recombines TRBV7-2 with TRBJ2-2, with 13 bases matching TRBD2. V shed 5 bases, J shed 0 bases, and the junction held 12 bases outside the gene matches. CDR3 size: 20 residues. Per germline, CDR1 SGHTA and CDR2 FQGNSA. In DNA form, the CDR3 reads TGTGCCAGCAGCAAACATCTCGGGACTAGCGGGGTCTCGAACACCGGGGAGCTGTTTTTT. Amino acids: CASSKHLGTSGVSNTGELFF.

By sample fraction, this clonotype is medium-sized. The size of this beta chain means little, since it is a stray read in a library made for alpha chains. The chain links TRBV20-1 to TRBJ2-1; 7 nucleotides match TRBD1. After removal of 6 bases from V and 1 base from J, the junction contained 6 bases not matched to a gene. This CDR3 region has 14 residues. CDR1 and CDR2 from the germline V gene are DFQATT and SNEGSKA (reference sequence). Here the CDR3 DNA reads TGCAGTGCGTGGACAGGTGGTTCCTACAATGAGCAGTTCTTC. Its protein product is CSAWTGGSYNEQFF.

This clonotype has a handful of counts. The library was built for alpha chains, so this beta chain is an off-target read and its size means little. The V and J genes are TRBV30 and TRBJ1-6; D call uncertain. The germline V gene encodes CDR1 GTSNPN and CDR2 SVGIG (reference sequence). V dropped 1 base and J dropped 14 bases, with 15 bases sitting between them. The CDR3 has 13 residues. CDR3 amino acids: CAWSAAGPQALHF. The CDR3 DNA sequence: TGTGCCTGGAGTGCCGCCGGGCCCCAAGCCCTCCACTTT.

This clonotype was counted a few times. A library prepared for alpha chains yielded this beta chain as an off-target read; its size is of little meaning. The chain is built from TRBV20-1 and TRBJ2-5, with D hard to call. Germline CDR1 DFQATT, CDR2 SNEGSKA (reference sequence). CDR3 size: 15 residues. The V gene lost 3 bases and the J gene lost 0 bases, with 14 bases spanning the gap. CDR3 protein: CSARSDGLYQETQYF. CDR3 DNA sequence: TGCAGTGCTAGGTCGGACGGGTTGTACCAAGAGACCCAGTACTTC.

This clonotype was seen repeatedly, ten times or more. This beta chain is an off-target read within a library intended for alpha chains, so its frequency means little. For the CDR3, the DNA is TGCGCCAGCAGCATATCAGTGTTGAGTACTGAAGCTTTCTTT. Residues: CASSISVLSTEAFF. The rearrangement uses TRBV5-1 and TRBJ1-1; D not resolved. There are 14 residues in the CDR3. V was trimmed by 4 bases and J by 5 bases, leaving 15 bases between them. From germline, CDR1 is SGHRS and CDR2 YFSETQ.

This clonotype was seen just once. Because the library targeted alpha chains, this beta chain is an off-target read whose size means little. The chain is built from TRBV14 and TRBJ2-3, with unresolved D. The CDR3 contains 13 residues. The germline CDR1 and CDR2 sequences are SGHDN and FVKESK. The germline V and J ends were trimmed by 0 bases and 5 bases, with 6 bases remaining between them. The DNA for the CDR3 is TGTGCCAGCAGCCAAGATAACGGAGATACGCAGTATTTT. Its translation: CASSQDNGDTQYF.

This clonotype turned up a few times. This beta chain is a stray sequence in a library constructed for alpha chains; its clone size is not meaningful. This chain uses TRBV6-4 with TRBJ1-6; 8 positions match TRBD1. Unmatched junction bases numbered 8, after V lost 3 bases and J lost 10 bases. The germline CDR1 and CDR2 sequences are MRHNA and SNTAGT. The length of the CDR3 is 15 residues. CDR3 nucleotide sequence: TGTGCCAGCAGTGAATCTCCGACAGGGGAGTCACCCCTCCACTTT. It translates to CASSESPTGESPLHF.

This clonotype was counted at least ten times. A library made for alpha chains picked up this beta chain off target, so its size means little. The chain employs TRBV6-5 and TRBJ1-5; D perhaps matches TRBD1 (6 bases). Per the germline V gene, CDR1 is MNHEY and CDR2 is SVGAGI. The CDR3 extends over 14 amino acids. The germline V and J ends were trimmed by 6 bases and 3 bases, with 12 bases remaining between them. The CDR3 protein is CASREGGINQPQHF. The DNA of the CDR3 is TGTGCCAGCAGAGAGGGGGGAATCAATCAGCCCCAGCATTTT.

This clonotype was seen repeatedly, ten times or more. The junction departs from the called germline gene at one end, perhaps through a read error. Since it is a stray read in a library aimed at alpha chains, this beta chain has a size that is not meaningful. V gene TRBV10-3 combines with J gene TRBJ1-3, with 7 bases matching TRBD1. Germline V lookup: CDR1 ENHRY, CDR2 SYGVKD. This CDR3 is 11 amino acids long. CDR3 region: CAISRTGTVIF. Written as DNA, the CDR3 is TGTGCCATCAGTCGAACCGGGACAGTGATTTTT.

Regarding this clonotype: This beta chain turned up in a library designed for alpha chains; as an off-target read, its abundance says little. V gene TRBV6-4 combines with J gene TRBJ2-1, with TRBD1 matching 9 bases. With 2 bases clipped from V and 2 bases from J, the junction kept 13 bases outside the gene matches. The CDR3 contains 19 residues. Looked up from germline, CDR1 is MRHNA and CDR2 is SNTAGT. CDR3 region: CASSDQRVTGGRPYNEQFF. As DNA, the CDR3 is TGTGCCAGCAGTGACCAACGCGTCACAGGGGGCCGACCCTACAATGAGCAGTTCTTC.

This clonotype showed up many times. This beta chain was picked up by a library intended for alpha chains and is off target, so its count carries little meaning. This chain connects TRBV7-8 to TRBJ2-1; 8 positions match TRBD2. In germline, CDR1 is SGHVS, CDR2 FQNEAQ. This CDR3 has 17 residues. Trimming cost V 5 bases and J 9 bases; bases outside gene matches: 18. The CDR3 loop reads CASSLTVGGGFVGEQFF. The CDR3 nucleotides read TGTGCCAGCAGCCTTACCGTCGGGGGGGGCTTTGTCGGTGAGCAGTTCTTC.

This clonotype qualifies as medium-sized. The size of this beta chain means little, since it is a stray read in a library made for alpha chains. The rearrangement uses TRBV10-3 and TRBJ1-2, with TRBD1 as a possible D gene (6 bases). CDR1 and CDR2 (germline): ENHRY, SYGVKD. The V gene lost 2 bases and the J gene lost 6 bases, with 13 bases spanning the gap. The CDR3 has 14 amino acids. Here the CDR3 reads CAISERRGDNGYTF. The CDR3 coding sequence is TGTGCCATCAGTGAGCGCAGGGGAGATAATGGCTACACCTTC.

This clonotype has a handful of counts. As an off-target read in a library built for alpha chains, this beta chain has a frequency of little significance. The rearrangement links TRBV21-1 to TRBJ1-6. TRBV21-1 is designated a pseudogene. This CDR3 has 13 residues. CDR3 loop: CASGLTINSPLHF. The CDR3 DNA follows: TGTGCCAGCGGTTTAACAATTAATTCACCCCTCCACTTT.

This clonotype is judged medium-sized (0.01 to 0.1%). The library was built for alpha chains, so this beta chain is an off-target read and its size means little. The genes are TRBV12-3 or TRBV12-4 and TRBJ1-2; D not certain. Trimming stripped 5 bases from V and 7 bases from J, with 11 bases between. The CDR3 consists of 12 residues. The CDR3 region has the DNA TGTGCCAGCAGTCCCCTCCGGGGTGGCTACACCTTC. Translated, it gives CASSPLRGGYTF.

This clonotype is medium-sized. This beta chain is an off-target read within a library intended for alpha chains, so its frequency means little. The V call is TRBV30, the J call TRBJ2-4; TRBD1 aligns across 7 bases. The CDR3 is made up of 14 amino acids. CDR1 is GTSNPN and CDR2 is SVGIG in the germline V gene (reference sequence). V was pared by 3 bases and J by 4 bases, with 6 bases of the junction left unmatched. For the CDR3, the DNA is TGTGCCTGGAGCACACAGGGGATAAAAAACATTCAGTACTTC. Translated, it gives CAWSTQGIKNIQYF.

This clonotype was counted at least ten times. With the library built for alpha chains, this beta chain is off target and its frequency is not meaningful. The chain employs TRBV27 and TRBJ2-7, with TRBD1 matching over 8 bases. CDR1 MNHEY and CDR2 SMNVEV come from the germline V gene (reference sequence). The CDR3 is 14 residues long. V gave up 4 bases and J gave up 0 bases; unmatched junction bases: 2. Here the CDR3 DNA reads TGTGCCAGCAGTTGGGGGACAGGCTCCTACGAGCAGTACTTC. As protein: CASSWGTGSYEQYF.

This clonotype was detected only a few times. With the library built for alpha chains, this beta chain is off target and its frequency is not meaningful. The chain joins TRBV5-1 to TRBJ1-5, with 7 bases matching TRBD1. The ends lost 0 bases at V and 7 bases at J; junction bases unmatched: 10. The CDR3 runs to 16 residues. Germline CDR1 SGHRS, CDR2 YFSETQ. CDR3 in amino acids: CASSLDPGGFGQPQHF. The CDR3 DNA sequence: TGCGCCAGCAGCTTGGACCCAGGGGGGTTTGGCCAGCCCCAGCATTTT.

This clonotype was detected ten times or more. This beta chain is a stray read from a library made for alpha chains; its abundance is not meaningful. The chain uses TRBV7-2 and TRBJ2-1; D is ambiguous. Trimming took 2 bases from V and 10 from J, leaving 12 bases between them. Germline values: CDR1 SGHTA, CDR2 FQGNSA. There are 13 residues in the CDR3. The CDR3 reads CASSLSSATEQFF. The CDR3, as DNA: TGTGCCAGCAGCTTAAGCTCTGCTACCGAGCAGTTCTTC.

At least ten counts were recorded for this clonotype. With the library built for alpha chains, this beta chain is off target and its frequency is not meaningful. This chain connects TRBV6-6 to TRBJ2-2; maybe TRBD1 (6 bases). Trimming took 11 bases from V and 4 from J, leaving 17 bases between them. Germline CDR1 and CDR2: MNHNY and SVGAGI (reference sequence). CDR3 size: 14 residues. The CDR3 is CAYGGRVGTGELFF. CDR3 DNA: TGTGCCTATGGGGGCAGGGTGGGCACCGGGGAGCTGTTTTTT.

This clonotype was counted ten times or more. This beta chain is an off-target read within a library intended for alpha chains, so its frequency means little. The chain recombines TRBV28 with TRBJ1-3, with D unresolved. Germline assignment: CDR1 MDHEN and CDR2 SYDVKM. This CDR3 has 14 amino acids. V gave up 5 bases and J gave up 4 bases, with 12 bases separating them. CDR3 DNA sequence: TGTGCCAGCAGTGGTGATGGAAGGGGAAACACCATATATTTT. Protein product: CASSGDGRGNTIYF.

This clonotype was seen repeatedly, ten times or more. This beta chain is a stray read from a library made for alpha chains; its abundance is not meaningful. This sequence joins TRBV7-9 and TRBJ1-4, with 7 positions matching TRBD1. This CDR3 contains 15 residues. Germline V lookup: CDR1 SEHNR, CDR2 FQNEAQ (reference sequence). The trim removed 0 bases at V and 8 bases at J, leaving 6 bases unmatched. The CDR3 DNA reads TGTGCCAGCAGCTTAGCCCCGACAGGGAGCGAAAAACTGTTTTTT. As protein: CASSLAPTGSEKLFF.

A remark on this clonotype: Because the library targeted alpha chains, this beta chain is an off-target read whose size means little. The J gene is TRBJ2-1, the V gene TRBV5-1; 9 bases match TRBD2. Unmatched junction bases numbered 5, after V lost 1 base and J lost 3 bases. The germline V gene has CDR1 SGHRS and CDR2 YFSETQ. The CDR3 loop spans 16 amino acids. CDR3 amino acids: CASSLQAGGLYNEQFF. The DNA of the CDR3 is TGCGCCAGCAGCTTGCAAGCGGGGGGACTCTACAATGAGCAGTTCTTC. The variable domain in full, with the rest retrieved from reference TRBV5-1 and TRBJ2-1, is KAGVTQTPRYLIKTRGQQVTLSCSPISGHRSVSWYQQTPGQGLQFLFEYFSETQRNKGNFPGRFSGRQFSNSRSEMNVSTLELGDSALYLCASSLQAGGLYNEQFFGPGTRLTVL.

As concerns this clonotype: With the library built for alpha chains, this beta chain is off target and its frequency is not meaningful. The genes are TRBV30 and TRBJ1-2, with a weak D call TRBD1 (5 bases). Looked up from germline, CDR1 is GTSNPN and CDR2 is SVGIG (reference sequence). The CDR3 runs 13 residues. V gave up 0 bases and J gave up 6 bases, with 11 bases separating them. The CDR3 spells CAWSVRGRDGYTF. Written as DNA, the CDR3 is TGTGCCTGGAGTGTACGGGGCCGCGATGGCTACACCTTC.

Concerning this clonotype itself: A much larger clone is a single base away; this may be a read error. This beta chain is a stray read from a library made for alpha chains; its abundance is not meaningful. J is TRBJ2-7 and V is TRBV29-1; no clear D. Per the germline V gene, CDR1 is SQVTM and CDR2 is ANQGSEA. V gave up 4 bases and J gave up 6 bases, with 13 bases separating them. The CDR3 runs to 12 residues. The DNA for the CDR3 is TGCAGCGTTGTCAAAGACATGGGCGAGCAGTACTTC. Translated: CSVVKDMGEQYF.

This clonotype has just a few counts. This beta chain slipped into a library made for alpha chains as a stray read, so its size is not meaningful. V gene TRBV5-1 combines with J gene TRBJ2-5; D may be TRBD1 (6 bases). Deletions cut 7 bases from V and 2 bases from J, with 15 bases between. CDR1 is SGHRS and CDR2 is YFSETQ in the germline V gene. This CDR3 spans 14 amino acids. CDR3 loop: CASSDSRLQETQYF. CDR3 DNA: TGCGCCAGCTCGGACAGTCGACTACAAGAGACCCAGTACTTC.